The 4 T cell receptor beta chains presented below share a single source sample, sequenced in a study of blood T cell repertoires in COVID-19. Measured with immunoSEQ multiplex PCR; TCRdb has only the in-frame clones, and not every one. Of approximately 220,000 clones detected, around 80% appear once; the ten largest clones hold about 27%. The sequenced material came from peripheral blood. The receptors originated from a middle-aged man with acute or convalescent COVID-19.

This clone came up a few times. The genes are TRBV9 and TRBJ2-1; no clear D gene. Trimming pared 7 bases from V and 5 bases from J, leaving 16 bases between. The germline V gene encodes CDR1 SGDLS and CDR2 YYNGEE. The CDR3 runs 14 residues. CDR3 sequence (DNA): TGTGCCAGCGCCGCGACACCGTCGAACAATGAGCAGTTCTTC. Residues: CASAATPSNNEQFF.

The chain combines TRBV19 with TRBJ1-2; TRBD1 is a possible D gene (6 bases). The CDR3 has 13 residues. The V end was cut by 6 bases, the J end by 4 bases, with 12 bases between. Germline loops: CDR1 LNHDA, CDR2 SQIVND (reference sequence). The CDR3 loop is CASSLGGAYGYTF. Written as DNA, the CDR3 is TGTGCCAGTAGCCTAGGGGGGGCCTATGGCTACACCTTC.

This sequence joins TRBV5-5 and TRBJ2-7, with 9 bases that match TRBD2. This CDR3 has 15 residues. The junction had 3 bases not matched to a gene; V was cut back by 0 bases and J by 2 bases. Germline V gene sequence: CDR1 SGHKS, CDR2 YYEKEE (reference sequence). CDR3 amino acids: CASSLGLAEAYEQYF. DNA of the CDR3: TGTGCCAGCAGCTTGGGACTAGCGGAAGCCTACGAGCAGTACTTC.

This chain connects TRBV5-1 to TRBJ1-1; TRBD1 is a possible D gene (6 bases). Germline assignment: CDR1 SGHRS and CDR2 YFSETQ. V was trimmed by 2 bases and J by 6 bases, leaving 14 bases between them. This CDR3 is 14 amino acids long. The CDR3 reads CASSFTGDTPEAFF. The CDR3, as DNA: TGCGCCAGCAGCTTCACCGGGGACACCCCTGAAGCTTTCTTT.